This T cell receptor (beta chain) was sequenced during a study of regulatory T cells in long-lasting Graves disease. This clonotype was found many times. Antigen: not known. Construction of TCR beta libraries relied on iRepertoire HTBI primers and on Arm-PCR targeting CDR3 regions. TCRdb recomputed calls from the multiplex PCR reads with MiXCR, one row per CDR3 protein. The table includes nearly 350,000 distinct CDR3 sequences, around 20% detected once. Study-wide results and caveats: Whereas new patients shared 900 to 1,000 public clonotypes, persistent patients shared more, at under 3,500.

Time point noted: persistent/refractory GD, antithyroid drugs over 5 years with positive TRAb. Extracted RNA from PBMCs served as the source of the TCR library. Guidelines of the American Thyroid Association were used to diagnose Graves' disease. From each patient, nine milliliters of peripheral blood was drawn and collected into an EDTA anticoagulant tube. Germline CDR1 is SGHVS and CDR2 is FQNEAQ. This CDR3 has 16 residues. The V gene lost 5 bases and the J gene lost 5 bases, with 21 bases spanning the gap. V is TRBV7-8 and J is TRBJ2-5; tentative D call: TRBD2 (7 bases). Here the sequenced sample was peripheral blood mononuclear cells (PBMCs), taken when the disease was refractory, from a patient treated with antithyroid drugs. The sequence was obtained from a female donor with Graves disease. CDR3 bases: TGTGCCAGCAGCCCAGGGGAGGGAGCGGCTGGGGAGACCCAGTACTTC. Its protein product is CASSPGEGAAGETQYF.